The entry that follows covers one T cell receptor (beta chain) sequence. Germline trimming cut 4 bases from V and 8 bases from J; bases unmatched to any gene: 10. The CDR3 sequence is 16 residues long. In germline, CDR1 is SGHDT, CDR2 YYEEEE. A second PCR of roughly 6 to 12 cycles used a sample-barcoded 5' primer and a J-beta primer mix. TCRdb passed the 5' RACE reads through MiXCR, listing each CDR3 protein once. The repertoire holds about 970,000 distinct CDR3 sequences, with 51% as singletons. The sample is drawn from a study of blood T cells in healthy people across ages. Sequenced material: blood. The source is a woman aged 60-70 years in good health. This chain links TRBV5-6 with TRBJ2-4; 12 nucleotides align to TRBD2. CDR3 bases: TGTGCCAGCAGCCTGAGACTAGCGGGAGCGGCGGACATTCAGTACTTC. The encoded protein is CASSLRLAGAADIQYF.